These 12 T cell receptor beta chains originate from one sample sequenced in a study of T cells in Graves' hyperthyroidism and ophthalmopathy. Amplified TCR beta CDR3 regions came from RNA transcripts. The study used the HTBI primer set for a first-round RT-PCR of the TCR CDR3. TCRdb reanalysed the multiplex PCR reads using MiXCR and keeps one entry per CDR3 protein. The sample lists around 350,000 distinct CDR3 sequences, about 14% occurring once. The sequencing sample was made of blood. The receptors here all came from a woman in her twenties or thirties with Graves' ophthalmopathy.

This clonotype was seen at least ten times. The chain uses TRBV28 and TRBJ1-1; tentatively, D is TRBD1 (5 bases). CDR1 MDHEN and CDR2 SYDVKM come from the germline V gene. V dropped 4 bases and J dropped 4 bases, with 10 bases sitting between them. This CDR3 region has 13 residues. The DNA of the CDR3 is TGTGCCAGCAGTTACGACGGGGGCACTGAAGCTTTCTTT. This sequence encodes CASSYDGGTEAFF.

This clonotype was observed a handful of times. The gene calls are TRBV4-1 and TRBJ1-2; no clear D gene. This CDR3 has 15 amino acids. The V end was cut by 1 base, the J end by 7 bases, with 16 bases between. In germline, CDR1 is MGHRA, CDR2 YSYEKL. The chain's CDR3 is CASSQVGVVFGGYTF. CDR3 coding DNA: TGCGCCAGCAGCCAAGTCGGTGTGGTTTTCGGTGGCTACACCTTC.

In its sample, this clonotype was seen many times. This chain uses TRBV12-3 or TRBV12-4 with TRBJ1-1; D gene unclear. V was trimmed by 6 bases and J by 4 bases, leaving 6 bases between them. The CDR3 runs to 11 residues. The CDR3 DNA reads as TGTGCCAGCAGCATGGGCACTGAAGCTTTCTTT. As protein: CASSMGTEAFF.

In its sample, this clonotype was seen many times. The rearrangement joins TRBV20-1 to TRBJ1-1; D may be TRBD1 (5 bases). CDR1 and CDR2 (germline): DFQATT, SNEGSKA (reference sequence). The CDR3 extends over 12 amino acids. Trimming cost V 7 bases and J 3 bases, with 12 bases left between them. This chain's CDR3 is CSVWGLDTEAFF. The CDR3 DNA is TGCAGTGTGTGGGGCTTGGACACTGAAGCTTTCTTT.

The sample holds a few counts of this clonotype. The V gene is TRBV19, the J gene TRBJ2-7, with TRBD2 identical over 7 bases. With 6 bases clipped from V and 0 bases from J, the junction kept 8 bases outside the gene matches. The germline V gene encodes CDR1 LNHDA and CDR2 SQIVND (reference sequence). This CDR3 contains 15 residues. The CDR3 reads CASSTGTTTSYEQYF. The CDR3 DNA is TGTGCCAGTAGCACCGGGACTACCACCTCCTACGAGCAGTACTTC. The full variable domain, completed using reference TRBV19 and TRBJ2-7, is DGGITQSPKYLFRKEGQNVTLSCEQNLNHDAMYWYRQDPGQGLRLIYYSQIVNDFQKGDIAEGYSVSREKKESFPLTVTSAQKNPTAFYLCASSTGTTTSYEQYFGPGTRLTVT.

This clonotype was detected many times. The chain couples TRBV7-9 to TRBJ1-2; D perhaps matches TRBD1 (5 bases). The V end lost 4 bases, the J end lost 2 bases, and 17 bases lay between the germline ends. CDR1 and CDR2 from the germline V gene are SEHNR and FQNEAQ (reference sequence). The CDR3 has 16 amino acids. CDR3 coding DNA: TGTGCCAGCAGCTCCCAAGGAGTCAGGGCCAACTATGGCTACACCTTC. Residues: CASSSQGVRANYGYTF.

In its sample, this clonotype was seen many times. This rearrangement joins TRBV28 to TRBJ1-2; D is unclear. V was trimmed by 6 bases and J by 12 bases, leaving 17 bases between them. The CDR3 length is 12 residues. Per germline, CDR1 MDHEN and CDR2 SYDVKM. In nucleotides, the CDR3 is TGTGCCAGCAGCCCCCTGAGTGCCTTGGACACCTTC. This sequence encodes CASSPLSALDTF.

This clonotype was counted many times. The chain joins TRBV28 to TRBJ1-2, with D perhaps TRBD1 (6 bases). V lost 4 bases and J lost 4, with 13 bases in between. This CDR3 region has 14 residues. Per the germline V gene, CDR1 is MDHEN and CDR2 is SYDVKM. This CDR3 reads CASSSARDIYGYTF. The CDR3 DNA is TGTGCCAGCAGTTCCGCCCGGGACATCTATGGCTACACCTTC.

At least ten counts were recorded for this clonotype. This chain links TRBV11-3 with TRBJ2-2; TRBD1 agrees at 10 bases. Germline V gives CDR1 SGHNT, CDR2 YENEEA. The CDR3 has 16 amino acids. The V gene end was trimmed by 1 base and the J gene end by 6 bases; junction bases not matched to a gene: 5. The CDR3 nucleotides are TGTGCCAGCAGCTTAGCCGGGACAGGGGTCTCCGGGGAGCTGTTTTTT. Its protein is CASSLAGTGVSGELFF.

This clonotype was recorded at least ten times. V and J are TRBV30 and TRBJ1-2; D gene ambiguous. The CDR3 length is 13 residues. Per germline, CDR1 GTSNPN and CDR2 SVGIG (reference sequence). V was cut by 2 bases and J by 6 bases, with 13 bases left in between. The CDR3 region is CAWSRRQDDGYTF. CDR3 sequence (DNA): TGTGCCTGGAGTAGGAGGCAGGATGATGGCTACACCTTC.

The chain links TRBV4-1 to TRBJ1-2; no reliable D call. In germline, CDR1 is MGHRA, CDR2 YSYEKL. Deletions cut 2 bases from V and 3 bases from J, with 13 bases between. This CDR3 is 15 amino acids long. The CDR3 DNA follows: TGCGCCAGCAGCCAACCACTTACAGTTGACTATGGCTACACCTTC. Protein sequence: CASSQPLTVDYGYTF.

The sample holds many counts of this clonotype. V usage is TRBV11-2 and J usage is TRBJ2-7, with D perhaps matching TRBD1 or TRBD2 (5 bases each). This CDR3 comprises 17 residues. CDR1 SGHAT and CDR2 FQNNGV come from the germline V gene. Trimming pared 2 bases from V and 4 bases from J, leaving 21 bases between. CDR3 protein: CASSLLSGSKGPYEQYF. The CDR3 DNA reads as TGTGCCAGCAGCTTACTATCGGGGAGCAAGGGACCTTACGAGCAGTACTTC.